This T cell receptor (beta chain) was profiled in a study of blood T cell repertoires in COVID-19. The protocol was immunoSEQ multiplex PCR, while the TCRdb copy is restricted to in-frame clones and leaves out a portion. The table shows some 140,000 clones, with about 85% occurring only once. Seattle researchers signed up patients amid active infection and tracked them longitudinally. Germline CDR1 is GTSNPN and CDR2 is SVGIG (reference sequence). This CDR3 spans 12 amino acids. V was cut by 2 bases and J by 7 bases, with 6 bases left in between. The sequenced material came from peripheral blood. The TCR comes from a man aged 60 to 69 with COVID-19, enrolled during active disease. The chain has TRBV30 and TRBJ1-6, with D unclear. The CDR3 protein is CAWSLLNSPLHF. CDR3 coding DNA: TGTGCCTGGAGTCTACTAAATTCACCCCTCCACTTT. Using reference TRBV30 and TRBJ1-6 for the parts outside the CDR3, the full variable domain is SQTIHQWPATLVQPVGSPLSLECTVEGTSNPNLYWYRQAAGRGLQLLFYSVGIGQISSEVPQNLSASRPQDRQFILSSKKLLLSDSGFYLCAWSLLNSPLHFGNGTRLTVT.